The rows below give T cell receptor beta chains drawn from one sample of a study of tumor and adjacent non-tumor tissue in lung cancer. TCRdb reprocessed the multiplex PCR reads via MiXCR and lists one record per CDR3 protein. This repertoire shows about 86,000 distinct CDR3 sequences, approximately 73% found once; its top ten account for roughly a fifth. The sequencing input was distant non-tumor lung tissue. Receptor source: a woman in her 50s with non-small cell lung cancer. CDR3s leave out the opening cysteine and the closing phenylalanine or tryptophan. D genes are given only for firm matches. The size field is filled for only some rows; it gives once, few, many or a size class.

>.|.|TRBJ2-7|TRBV11-2
ASSTGTWRTYERY
>.|.|TRBJ2-1|TRBV6-1
ASSEQTQGLF
>.|.|TRBJ2-7|TRBV4-1
ASSQDLGHRGDEQY
>.|.|TRBJ2-2|TRBV29-1
SVEAPIVRAPGELF
>.|TRBD2|TRBJ2-1|TRBV6-5
ASMHASGRGGDNEQF
>.|.|TRBJ1-2|TRBV11-1
PSSLTTDYYGYT
>.|.|TRBJ2-7|TRBV6-7
ASSSAAPRGPYKQY
>.|.|TRBJ1-5|TRBV12-3/TRBV12-4
AGSLVDSNRPQQ
>once|TRBD2|TRBJ2-3|TRBV11-2
AGSSLAGACGADTQY
>.|TRBD2|TRBJ2-7|TRBV6-2/TRBV6-3
ASSSAGDFYEQY
>.|.|TRBJ2-7|TRBV11-3
VSGPLEGVGCEQY
>once|.|TRBJ2-7|TRBV4-1
ASSQEGSTPCEQY
>.|.|TRBJ1-1|TRBV12-3/TRBV12-4
ASNGTTSTEAF
>.|.|TRBJ2-6|TRBV6-6
ANSYGVRPRPGANVLT
>.|.|TRBJ2-7|TRBV5-1
VNITWGGEQY
>.|TRBD2|TRBJ2-3|TRBV11-2
ASSETSGAITDTQY
>once|.|TRBJ1-5|TRBV11-2
ASSPSYRDNQPQQ
>.|.|TRBJ2-3|TRBV11-2
ASSSGSSTDTQY
>.|.|TRBJ2-1|TRBV10-1
ASNGPADNDQF
>.|TRBD2|TRBJ2-1|TRBV11-1
ASSLAVSGSYEQF
>.|.|TRBJ2-1|TRBV29-1
CVEYEQF
>many|.|TRBJ1-1|TRBV7-9
ASGYSARNTEAF
>.|TRBD2|TRBJ2-5|TRBV6-6
ASSEAGLAGGVETQY
>.|TRBD2|TRBJ2-1|TRBV20-1
SAHTLAGGANEQS
>.|.|TRBJ1-1|TRBV6-5
APARQVNNEAF
>.|TRBD2|TRBJ2-2|TRBV11-2
ATSLESGGSGELL
>.|TRBD2|TRBJ2-2|TRBV6-2/TRBV6-3
VSKRYLAGESNTGELF
>.|.|TRBJ2-3|TRBV29-1
SVVQQTHY
>.|.|TRBJ2-1|TRBV29-1
SVPPSGNLYNEQF
>.|.|TRBJ2-2|TRBV6-5
ANRTGLQAGELF
>.|.|TRBJ1-5|TRBV6-1
ASAQTGGNQPQH
>.|.|TRBJ2-5|TRBV6-6
ASSPSERETQY
>.|.|TRBJ2-2|TRBV24-1
ATSDNEEFGELF
>.|.|TRBJ2-1|TRBV29-1
SVEGFGGVSSYKKQF
>.|.|TRBJ1-4|TRBV29-1
KVRDIFNEKLF
>few|.|TRBJ2-2|TRBV20-1
SAIRISGSNTGELF
>.|.|TRBJ1-1|TRBV7-2
ASSLTRALTEAF
>.|.|TRBJ1-1|TRBV28
ASATEGTRLTEAF
>once|TRBD2|TRBJ2-7|TRBV11-2
ASSSTSLAGGWQY
>.|.|TRBJ1-1|TRBV6-5
ASSKVWKAF
>.|.|TRBJ1-1|TRBV6-1
ANSDRSERVNTEAF
>.|TRBD2|TRBJ2-1|TRBV5-1
TSSLSASGPNEQF
>.|.|TRBJ2-1|TRBV11-2
VSNLIG
>.|.|TRBJ2-1|TRBV5-4
ANSLGVYNEQF
>.|TRBD1|TRBJ2-7|TRBV5-6
ARSHTQGKGYEQY
>.|.|TRBJ2-5|TRBV12-5
ASGPCAHSQETQY
>.|.|TRBJ2-6|TRBV5-1
ASRRDAGSVANVLT
>.|.|TRBJ2-7|TRBV12-3/TRBV12-4
ASSTGCSEQY
>once|TRBD1|TRBJ1-2|TRBV6-1
ASSPTGQGDYGYI
>many|.|TRBJ1-1|TRBV29-1
SGREGVNTEAF
>.|.|TRBJ1-1|TRBV29-1
GVAHGDYAEAF
>many|.|TRBJ2-7|TRBV4-1
ASSRAPDGAYEQY
>.|.|TRBJ2-1|TRBV5-5
ASTQAPGRGTYNEQS
>.|.|TRBJ1-2|TRBV5-5
ASSLRTEPNYGYT
>.|.|TRBJ2-1|TRBV6-1
VSRRTGTYNEQF